This TCR beta chain was found in a study of T cell responses to AZD1222 COVID-19 vaccine. Study at large: Both about-4-week and about-12-week second-dose recipients were combined. Findings and limits, study-wide: Just a handful of AZD1222 recipients were seropositive at baseline. A mostly white British donor set with more females was recruited, and clonal diversity was possibly underestimated.

In the case of this clone: Its specificity is unknown.

TCRdb's table, derived via immunoSEQ multiplex PCR, lists solely in-frame clones and lacks some. The sample comprises 160,000 or so clones, less than 95% of which are singletons, and around 4.4% rests with the top ten. Looked up from germline, CDR1 is SGHVS and CDR2 is FQNEAQ. This CDR3 has 13 residues. V lost 1 base and J lost 5, with 8 bases in between. The sequenced sample was peripheral blood, obtained on day 0 of AZD1222 vaccination. This TCR was sampled from an adult in good health. This rearrangement joins TRBV7-8 to TRBJ1-1; a possible D gene is TRBD1 (6 bases). CDR3 sequence (DNA): TGTGCCAGCAGCTTAGAGGGGGTTACTGAAGCTTTCTTT. It specifies CASSLEGVTEAFF.